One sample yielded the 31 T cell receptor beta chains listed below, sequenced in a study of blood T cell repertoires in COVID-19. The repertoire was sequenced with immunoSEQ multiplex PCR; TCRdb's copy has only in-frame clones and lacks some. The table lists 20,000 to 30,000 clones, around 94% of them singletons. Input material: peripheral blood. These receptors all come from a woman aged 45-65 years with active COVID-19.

Written as DNA, the CDR3 is TGTGCCAGCTCACCAACGGGACACTCCCCGGCCTACGAGCAGTACTTC. Its translation: CASSPTGHSPAYEQYF. The chain combines TRBV18 with TRBJ2-7; TRBD1 might be the D (6 bases). Germline V gene sequence: CDR1 KGHSH, CDR2 LQKENI. V was cut by 2 bases and J by 2 bases, with 16 bases left in between. CDR3 length: 16 amino acids. The full variable domain, rest sourced from reference TRBV18 and TRBJ2-7, is NAGVMQNPRHLVRRRGQEARLRCSPMKGHSHVYWYRQLPEEGLKFMVYLQKENIIDESGMPKERFSAEFPKEGPSILRIQQVVRGDSAAYFCASSPTGHSPAYEQYFGPGTRLTVT.

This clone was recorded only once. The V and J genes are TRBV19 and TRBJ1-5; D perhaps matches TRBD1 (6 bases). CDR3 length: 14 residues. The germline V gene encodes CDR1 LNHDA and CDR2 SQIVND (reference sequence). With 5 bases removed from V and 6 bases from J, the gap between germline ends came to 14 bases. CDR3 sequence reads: CASSVTEGVQPQHF. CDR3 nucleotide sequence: TGTGCCAGTAGTGTTACCGAGGGGGTTCAGCCCCAGCATTTT.

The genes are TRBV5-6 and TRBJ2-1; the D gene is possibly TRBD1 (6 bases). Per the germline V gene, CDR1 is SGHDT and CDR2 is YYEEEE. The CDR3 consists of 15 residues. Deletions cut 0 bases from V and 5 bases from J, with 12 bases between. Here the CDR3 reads CASSLGGLLDNEQFF. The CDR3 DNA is TGTGCCAGCAGCTTGGGGGGGCTACTGGACAATGAGCAGTTCTTC.

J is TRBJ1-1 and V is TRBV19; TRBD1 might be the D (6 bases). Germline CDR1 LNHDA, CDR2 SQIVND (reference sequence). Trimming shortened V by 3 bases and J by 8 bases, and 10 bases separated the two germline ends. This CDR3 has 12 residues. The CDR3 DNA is TGTGCCAGTAGTATCGAGAGGGGGGAAGCTTTCTTT. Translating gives CASSIERGEAFF.

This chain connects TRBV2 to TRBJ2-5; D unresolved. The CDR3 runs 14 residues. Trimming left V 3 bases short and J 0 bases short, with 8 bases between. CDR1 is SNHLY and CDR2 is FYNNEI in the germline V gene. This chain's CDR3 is CASSDSTYQETQYF. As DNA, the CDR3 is TGTGCCAGCAGTGATTCTACGTACCAAGAGACCCAGTACTTC.

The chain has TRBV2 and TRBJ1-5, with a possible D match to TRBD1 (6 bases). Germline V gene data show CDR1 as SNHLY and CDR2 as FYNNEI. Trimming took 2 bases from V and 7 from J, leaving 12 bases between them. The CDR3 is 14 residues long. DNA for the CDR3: TGTGCCAGCAGTGAACAACAGGGCGGGCAGCCCCAGCATTTT. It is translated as CASSEQQGGQPQHF. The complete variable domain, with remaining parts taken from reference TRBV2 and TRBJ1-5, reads EPEVTQTPSHQVTQMGQEVILRCVPISNHLYFYWYRQILGQKVEFLVSFYNNEISEKSEIFDDQFSVERPDGSNFTLKIRSTKLEDSAMYFCASSEQQGGQPQHFGDGTRLSIL.

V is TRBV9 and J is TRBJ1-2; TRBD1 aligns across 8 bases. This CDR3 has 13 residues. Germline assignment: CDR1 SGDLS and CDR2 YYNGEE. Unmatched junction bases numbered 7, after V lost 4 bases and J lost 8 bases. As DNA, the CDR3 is TGTGCCAGCAGCCCCGGACAGGGAGAGGGCTACACCTTC. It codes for CASSPGQGEGYTF.

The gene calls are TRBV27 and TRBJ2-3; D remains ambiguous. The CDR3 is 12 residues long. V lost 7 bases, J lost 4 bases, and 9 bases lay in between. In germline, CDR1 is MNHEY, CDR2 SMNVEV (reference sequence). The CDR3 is CASTGASDTQYF. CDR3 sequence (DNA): TGTGCCAGCACCGGAGCATCAGATACGCAGTATTTT.

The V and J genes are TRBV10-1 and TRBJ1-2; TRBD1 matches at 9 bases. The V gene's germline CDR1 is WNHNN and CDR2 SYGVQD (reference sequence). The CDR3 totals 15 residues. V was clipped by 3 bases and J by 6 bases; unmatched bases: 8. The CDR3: CASSDKSRTGDGYTF. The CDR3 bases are TGCGCCAGCAGTGATAAGTCAAGGACAGGGGATGGCTACACCTTC.

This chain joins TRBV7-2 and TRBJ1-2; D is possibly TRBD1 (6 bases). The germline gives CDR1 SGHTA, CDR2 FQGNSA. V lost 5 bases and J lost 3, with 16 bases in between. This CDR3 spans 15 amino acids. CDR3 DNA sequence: TGTGCCAGCAGCGGATACCGGGACATGGACTATGGCTACACCTTC. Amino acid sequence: CASSGYRDMDYGYTF.

CDR3 loop: CASSFSGSRTGELFF. CDR3 DNA: TGTGCCAGCAGTTTTTCGGGTAGCAGAACCGGGGAGCTGTTTTTT. This chain uses TRBV28 with TRBJ2-2, with D unclear. The germline gives CDR1 MDHEN, CDR2 SYDVKM. V lost 3 bases and J 5 bases, leaving 13 bases between the germline ends. The CDR3 spans 15 residues.

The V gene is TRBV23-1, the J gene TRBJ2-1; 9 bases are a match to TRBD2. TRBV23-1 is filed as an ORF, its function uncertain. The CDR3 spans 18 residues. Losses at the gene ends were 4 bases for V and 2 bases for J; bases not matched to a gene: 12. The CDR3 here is CASSPPGQREETYNEQFF. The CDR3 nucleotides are TGCGCCAGCAGTCCTCCGGGGCAGCGGGAGGAAACCTACAATGAGCAGTTCTTC.

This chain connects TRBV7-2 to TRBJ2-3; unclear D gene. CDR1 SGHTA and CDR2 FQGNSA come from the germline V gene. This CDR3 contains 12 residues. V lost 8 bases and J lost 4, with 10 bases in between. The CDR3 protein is CASGDSPDTQYF. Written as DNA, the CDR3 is TGTGCCAGCGGAGACTCGCCAGATACGCAGTATTTT.

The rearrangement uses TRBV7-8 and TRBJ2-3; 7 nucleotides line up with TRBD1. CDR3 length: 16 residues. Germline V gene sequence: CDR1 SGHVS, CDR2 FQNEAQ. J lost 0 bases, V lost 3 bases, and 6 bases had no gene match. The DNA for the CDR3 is TGTGCCAGCAGCTTGAGACAGGGACCTAGCACAGATACGCAGTATTTT. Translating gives CASSLRQGPSTDTQYF.

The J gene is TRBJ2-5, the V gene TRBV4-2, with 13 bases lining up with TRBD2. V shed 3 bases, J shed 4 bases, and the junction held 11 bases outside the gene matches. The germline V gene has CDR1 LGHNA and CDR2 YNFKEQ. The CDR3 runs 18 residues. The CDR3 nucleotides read TGTGCCAGCAGCCAGACGGGGACTAGCGGGGATGTCGGAGAGACCCAGTACTTC. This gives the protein CASSQTGTSGDVGETQYF.

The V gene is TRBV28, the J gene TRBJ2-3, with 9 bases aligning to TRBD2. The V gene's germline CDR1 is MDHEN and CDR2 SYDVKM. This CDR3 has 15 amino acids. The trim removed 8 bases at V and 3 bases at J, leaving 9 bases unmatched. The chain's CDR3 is CASRLAGVVTDTQYF. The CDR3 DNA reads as TGTGCCAGCCGGTTAGCGGGAGTCGTAACAGATACGCAGTATTTT.

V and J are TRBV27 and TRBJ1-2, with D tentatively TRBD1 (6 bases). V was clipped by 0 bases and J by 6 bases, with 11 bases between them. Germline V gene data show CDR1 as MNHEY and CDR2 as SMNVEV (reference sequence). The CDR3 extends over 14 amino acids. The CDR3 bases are TGTGCCAGCAGTTTATCGGGGGCGCTACATGGCTACACCTTC. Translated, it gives CASSLSGALHGYTF.

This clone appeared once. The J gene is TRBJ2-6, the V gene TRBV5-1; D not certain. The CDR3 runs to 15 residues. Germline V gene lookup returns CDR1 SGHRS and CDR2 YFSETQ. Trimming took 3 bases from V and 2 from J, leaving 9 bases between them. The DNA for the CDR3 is TGCGCCAGCAGCTCGGAGAGGACTGGGGCCAACGTCCTGACTTTC. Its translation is CASSSERTGANVLTF.

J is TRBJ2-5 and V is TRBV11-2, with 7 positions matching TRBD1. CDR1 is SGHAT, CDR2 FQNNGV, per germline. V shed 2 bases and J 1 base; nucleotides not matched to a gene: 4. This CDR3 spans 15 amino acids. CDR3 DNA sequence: TGTGCCAGCAGCTTAAGGGGACAGATCCAAGAGACCCAGTACTTC. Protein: CASSLRGQIQETQYF.

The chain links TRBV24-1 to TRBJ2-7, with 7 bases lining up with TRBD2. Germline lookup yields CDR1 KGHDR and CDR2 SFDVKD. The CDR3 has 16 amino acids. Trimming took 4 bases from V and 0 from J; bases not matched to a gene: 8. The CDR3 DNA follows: TGTGCCACCAGTGACTGGGGTAGGGAGGGCTCCTACGAGCAGTACTTC. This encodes CATSDWGREGSYEQYF.

In nucleotides, the CDR3 is TGTGCCAGCAGAGTGGGACTCACTTTACAGGAGCTGTTTTTT. As protein: CASRVGLTLQELFF. This chain connects TRBV6-5 to TRBJ2-2; D may be TRBD2 (6 bases). The CDR3 is 14 amino acids. The V end lost 6 bases, the J end lost 10 bases, and 18 bases lay between the germline ends. Germline lookup yields CDR1 MNHEY and CDR2 SVGAGI.

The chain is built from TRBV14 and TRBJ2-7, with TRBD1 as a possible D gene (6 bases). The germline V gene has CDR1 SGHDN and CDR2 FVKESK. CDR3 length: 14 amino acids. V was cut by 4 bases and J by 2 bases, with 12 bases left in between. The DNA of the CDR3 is TGTGCCAGCAGCCTTACGACAGGTACCTACGAGCAGTACGTC. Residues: CASSLTTGTYEQYV.

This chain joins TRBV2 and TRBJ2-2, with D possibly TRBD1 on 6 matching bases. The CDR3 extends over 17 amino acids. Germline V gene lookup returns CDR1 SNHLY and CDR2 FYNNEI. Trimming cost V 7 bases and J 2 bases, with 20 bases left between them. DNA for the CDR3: TGTGCCAGCAAAATTCCAACAGGGAAGGCCAACACCGGGGAGCTGTTTTTT. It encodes CASKIPTGKANTGELFF.

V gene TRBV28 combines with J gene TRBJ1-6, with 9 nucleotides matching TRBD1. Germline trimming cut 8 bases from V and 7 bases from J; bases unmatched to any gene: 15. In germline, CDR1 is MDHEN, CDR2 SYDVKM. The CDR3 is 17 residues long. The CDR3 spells CASGPGGNRGPNSPLHF. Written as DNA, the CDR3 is TGTGCCAGCGGTCCGGGGGGTAACAGGGGGCCCAATTCACCCCTCCACTTT.

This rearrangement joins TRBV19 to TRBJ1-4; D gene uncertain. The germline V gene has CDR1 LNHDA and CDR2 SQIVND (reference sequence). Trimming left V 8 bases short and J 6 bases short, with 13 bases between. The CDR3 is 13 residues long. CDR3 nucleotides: TGTGCCAGTCGATCCGGGAGCTATGAAAAACTGTTTTTT. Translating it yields CASRSGSYEKLFF.

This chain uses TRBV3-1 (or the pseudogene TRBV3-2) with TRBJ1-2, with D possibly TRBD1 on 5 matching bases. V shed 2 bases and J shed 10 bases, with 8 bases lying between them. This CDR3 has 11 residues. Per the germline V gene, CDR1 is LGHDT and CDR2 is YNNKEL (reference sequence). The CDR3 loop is CASSQQGPYTF. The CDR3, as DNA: TGTGCCAGCAGCCAACAGGGTCCCTACACCTTC.

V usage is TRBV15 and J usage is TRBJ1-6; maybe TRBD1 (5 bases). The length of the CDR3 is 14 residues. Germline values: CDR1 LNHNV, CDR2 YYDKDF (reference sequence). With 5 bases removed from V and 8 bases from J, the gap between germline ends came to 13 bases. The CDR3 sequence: CATSPQGFDSPLHF. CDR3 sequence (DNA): TGTGCCACCAGCCCCCAGGGTTTCGATTCACCCCTCCACTTT.

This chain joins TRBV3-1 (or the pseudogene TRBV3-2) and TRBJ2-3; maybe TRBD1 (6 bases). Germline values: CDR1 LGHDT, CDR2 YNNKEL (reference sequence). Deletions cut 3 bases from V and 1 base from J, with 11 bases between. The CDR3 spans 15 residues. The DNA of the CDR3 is TGTGCCAGCAGCCACCTAGGGGGAGGCACAGATACGCAGTATTTT. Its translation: CASSHLGGGTDTQYF.

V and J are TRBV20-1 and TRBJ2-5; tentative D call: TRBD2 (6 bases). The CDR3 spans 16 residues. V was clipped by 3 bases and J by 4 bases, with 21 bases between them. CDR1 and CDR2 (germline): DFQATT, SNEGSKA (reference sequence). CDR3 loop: CSASGREIGSIETQYF. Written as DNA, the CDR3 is TGCAGTGCTAGTGGACGGGAGATCGGGAGTATAGAGACCCAGTACTTC.

The CDR3, as DNA: TGCGCCAGCAGCTTGGGCCCGCCGGGACAGGACGAAGCTTTCTTT. This gives the protein CASSLGPPGQDEAFF. The chain combines TRBV5-1 with TRBJ1-1, with TRBD1 identical over 8 bases. Germline assignment: CDR1 SGHRS and CDR2 YFSETQ. CDR3 size: 15 residues. V was pared by 0 bases and J by 8 bases, with 9 bases of the junction left unmatched.

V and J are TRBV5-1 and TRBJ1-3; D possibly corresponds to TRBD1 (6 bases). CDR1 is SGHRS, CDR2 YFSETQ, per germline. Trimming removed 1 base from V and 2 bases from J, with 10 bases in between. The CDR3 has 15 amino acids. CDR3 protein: CASSLYGTTGNTIYF. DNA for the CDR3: TGCGCCAGCAGCTTGTATGGGACAACTGGAAACACCATATATTTT.